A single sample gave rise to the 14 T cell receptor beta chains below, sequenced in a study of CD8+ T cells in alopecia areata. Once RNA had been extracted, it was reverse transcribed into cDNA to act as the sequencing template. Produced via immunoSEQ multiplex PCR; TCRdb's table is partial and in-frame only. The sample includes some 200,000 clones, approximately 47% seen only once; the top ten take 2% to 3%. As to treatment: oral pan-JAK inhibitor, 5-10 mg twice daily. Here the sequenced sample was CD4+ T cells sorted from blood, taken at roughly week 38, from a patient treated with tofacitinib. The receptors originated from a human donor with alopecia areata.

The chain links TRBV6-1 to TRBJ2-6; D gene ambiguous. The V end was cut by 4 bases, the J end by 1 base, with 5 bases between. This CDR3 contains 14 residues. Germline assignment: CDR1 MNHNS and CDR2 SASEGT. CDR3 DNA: TGTGCCAGCAGTGGTGATTCTGGGGCCAACGTCCTGACTTTC. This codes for CASSGDSGANVLTF.

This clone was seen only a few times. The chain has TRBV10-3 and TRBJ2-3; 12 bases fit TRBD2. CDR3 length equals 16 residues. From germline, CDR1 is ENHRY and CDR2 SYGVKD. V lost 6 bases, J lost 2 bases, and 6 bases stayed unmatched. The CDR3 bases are TGTGCCATCAGGGGAGGACTAGCGGGAAACACAGATACGCAGTATTTT. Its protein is CAIRGGLAGNTDTQYF.

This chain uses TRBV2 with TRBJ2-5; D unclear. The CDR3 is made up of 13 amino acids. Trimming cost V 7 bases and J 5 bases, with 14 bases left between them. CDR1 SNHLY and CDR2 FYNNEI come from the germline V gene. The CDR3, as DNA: TGTGCCAGCAACAAGCCGCAAGTGGAGACCCAGTACTTC. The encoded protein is CASNKPQVETQYF.

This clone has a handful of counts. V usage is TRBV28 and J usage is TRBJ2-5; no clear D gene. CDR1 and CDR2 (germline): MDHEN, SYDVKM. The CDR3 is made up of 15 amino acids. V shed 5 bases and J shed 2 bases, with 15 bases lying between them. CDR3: CASSPTARPQETQYF. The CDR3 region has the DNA TGTGCCAGCAGTCCGACCGCTAGGCCTCAAGAGACCCAGTACTTC.

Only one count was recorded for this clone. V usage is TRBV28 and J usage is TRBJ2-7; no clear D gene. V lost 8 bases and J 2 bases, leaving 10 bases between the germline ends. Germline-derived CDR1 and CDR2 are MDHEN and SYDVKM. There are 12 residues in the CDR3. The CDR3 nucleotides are TGTGCCAGCGCCCCCTCAACCTACGAGCAGTACTTC. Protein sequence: CASAPSTYEQYF.

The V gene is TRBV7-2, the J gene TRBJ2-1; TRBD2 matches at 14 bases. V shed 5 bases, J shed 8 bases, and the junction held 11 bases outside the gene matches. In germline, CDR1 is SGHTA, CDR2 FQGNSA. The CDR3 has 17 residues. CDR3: CASSVRLAGGAVDEQFF. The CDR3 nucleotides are TGTGCCAGCAGCGTTCGACTAGCGGGAGGGGCCGTGGATGAGCAGTTCTTC.

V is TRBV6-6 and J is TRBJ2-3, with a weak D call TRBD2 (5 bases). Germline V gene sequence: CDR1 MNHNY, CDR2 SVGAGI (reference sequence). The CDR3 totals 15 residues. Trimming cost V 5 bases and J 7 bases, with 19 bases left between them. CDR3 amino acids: CASSPPERLPYTQYF. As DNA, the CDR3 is TGTGCCAGCAGTCCCCCCGAGCGGTTACCTTATACGCAGTATTTT.

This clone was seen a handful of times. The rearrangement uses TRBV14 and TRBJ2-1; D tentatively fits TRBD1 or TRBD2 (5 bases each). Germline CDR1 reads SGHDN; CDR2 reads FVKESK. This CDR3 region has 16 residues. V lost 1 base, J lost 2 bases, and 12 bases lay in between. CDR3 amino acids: CASSQVYGGTYNEQFF. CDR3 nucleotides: TGTGCCAGCAGCCAAGTTTATGGGGGAACCTACAATGAGCAGTTCTTC.

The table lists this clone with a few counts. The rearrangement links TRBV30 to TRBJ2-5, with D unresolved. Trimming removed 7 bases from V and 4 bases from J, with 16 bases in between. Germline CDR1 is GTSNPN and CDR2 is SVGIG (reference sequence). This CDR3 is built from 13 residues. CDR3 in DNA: TGTGCCTTCCGGGCCCTCGGTCGAGAGACCCAGTACTTC. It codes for CAFRALGRETQYF.

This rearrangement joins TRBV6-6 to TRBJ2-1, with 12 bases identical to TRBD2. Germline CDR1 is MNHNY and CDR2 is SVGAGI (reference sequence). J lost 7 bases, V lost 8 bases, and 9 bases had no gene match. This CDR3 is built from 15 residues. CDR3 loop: CASLASGRDGNEQFF. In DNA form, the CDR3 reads TGTGCCAGCCTGGCTAGCGGGAGGGACGGGAATGAGCAGTTCTTC.

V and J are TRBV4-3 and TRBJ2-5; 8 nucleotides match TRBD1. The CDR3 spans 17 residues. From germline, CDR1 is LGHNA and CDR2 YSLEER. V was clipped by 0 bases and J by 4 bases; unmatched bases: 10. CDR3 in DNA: TGCGCCAGCAGCCAAGATGGTCGCCCAGGGGGCCCAGAGACCCAGTACTTC. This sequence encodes CASSQDGRPGGPETQYF.

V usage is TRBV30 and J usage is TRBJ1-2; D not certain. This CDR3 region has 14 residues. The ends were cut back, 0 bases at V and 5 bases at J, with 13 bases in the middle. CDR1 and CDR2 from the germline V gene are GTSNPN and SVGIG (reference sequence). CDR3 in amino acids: CAWSVLGVIYGYTF. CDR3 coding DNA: TGTGCCTGGAGTGTACTCGGGGTGATTTATGGCTACACCTTC.

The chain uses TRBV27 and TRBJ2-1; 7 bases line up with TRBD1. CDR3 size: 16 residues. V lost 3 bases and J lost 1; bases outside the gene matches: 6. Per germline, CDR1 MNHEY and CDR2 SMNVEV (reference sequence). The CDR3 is CASSLVQGPSYNEQFF. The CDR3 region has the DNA TGTGCCAGCAGTTTGGTACAGGGGCCTTCCTACAATGAGCAGTTCTTC.

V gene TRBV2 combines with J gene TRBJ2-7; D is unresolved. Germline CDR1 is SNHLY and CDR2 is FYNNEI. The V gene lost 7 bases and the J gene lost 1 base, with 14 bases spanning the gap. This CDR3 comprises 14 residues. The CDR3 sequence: CASILQRPSYEQYF. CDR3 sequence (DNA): TGTGCCAGCATCCTCCAGCGACCTTCCTACGAGCAGTACTTC.